The text below deals with one T cell receptor beta chain. Profiled with immunoSEQ multiplex PCR; TCRdb holds only in-frame clones, not every one. Altogether hundreds of thousands of clones are present, around 78% being singletons, with the ten largest covering 1.5% to 2%. The sample is drawn from a study of shared clonotypes between healthy human individuals. The sequenced sample was memory CD4+ T cells sorted from blood. Documented subset: CD45RA-negative fraction. The sequence was obtained from a woman younger than 45 in good health.

CDR3 residues: CASSLGTDNEQFF. The CDR3 nucleotides are TGTGCCAGCAGCTTAGGGACAGATAATGAGCAGTTCTTC. This chain uses TRBV7-9 with TRBJ2-1; possible D gene TRBD1, 6 bases. Trimming left V 1 base short and J 7 bases short, with 8 bases between. Germline V gene data show CDR1 as SEHNR and CDR2 as FQNEAQ (reference sequence). There are 13 residues in the CDR3.